This T cell receptor (beta chain) appears in the sequencing data of a study of T cell repertoires in cytomegalovirus infection. Study-level information: It can be stated that public TCR beta signatures indicated CMV infection as well as a matching HLA type. Whole-study findings and limits: Summed public TCR beta family frequency identified CMV carriers bearing the relevant HLA. The response measured ex vivo was dominated by TCR beta clonotypes (HLA-C-restricted and CMV-specific).

This clonotype was detected only a few times. The antigen remains unidentified. A read error may produce the germline difference seen at one junction end. CDR1 SSHAT and CDR2 FNYEAQ come from the germline V gene (reference sequence). This CDR3 comprises 14 residues. TCRdb itself ran the reads through MiXCR, one entry per CDR3 protein. The sample lists hundreds of thousands of distinct CDR3 sequences, about a third occurring once. This clonotype originated in a human donor in good health (CMV status not recorded). Some clones in this sample may be carry-over from other donors' samples. The V and J genes are TRBV7-7 and TRBJ2-5; D remains unclear. Sequences were obtained from PBMCs. CDR3 amino acids: CASSFLGGQETQYF. CDR3 bases: TGTGCTAGCAGCTTTTTAGGTGGCCAAGAGACCCAGTACTTC. Full variable domain (remainder filled in from reference TRBV7-7 and TRBJ2-5): GAGVSQSPRYKVTKRGQDVTLRCDPISSHATLYWYQQALGQGPEFLTYFNYEAQPDKSGLPSDRFSAERPEGSISTLTIQRTEQRDSAMYRCASSFLGGQETQYFGPGTRLLVL.